Below are 2 T cell receptor beta chains sequenced from a single sample in a study of human T cells and chemical hapten exposure. Time point given: patch test 1, 2 weeks after DPC sensitization. Treatment: therapeutic diphenylcyclopropenone sensitization with weekly scalp DPC. TCRdb re-called the RACE reads through MiXCR, storing one row per CDR3 protein. Here the sample spans some 350,000 distinct CDR3 sequences, 6% to 8.5% being singletons. Sequencing used whole blood, obtained in connection with sensitization to the hapten diphenylcyclopropenone (DPC). The receptors originated from a woman aged 18-29 years with alopecia areata. Some clones in this sample may be carry-over from other donors' samples.

This clonotype was counted at least ten times. CDR3 residues: CASSQDRQGMETQYF. For the CDR3, the DNA is TGCGCCAGCAGCCAAGATCGACAGGGGATGGAGACCCAGTACTTC. V gene TRBV4-1 combines with J gene TRBJ2-5, with 8 bases lining up with TRBD1. J was trimmed by 5 bases and V by 0 bases; bases with no gene match: 5. Germline V gene sequence: CDR1 MGHRA, CDR2 YSYEKL. The CDR3 length is 15 residues.

J is TRBJ2-7 and V is TRBV10-3, with D possibly TRBD1 on 5 matching bases. The CDR3 is 13 amino acids. Germline loops: CDR1 ENHRY, CDR2 SYGVKD. The ends were cut back, 0 bases at V and 5 bases at J, with 8 bases in the middle. The DNA of the CDR3 is TGTGCCATCAGTGAGTCAACCAGGGACGAGCAGTACTTC. This codes for CAISESTRDEQYF.